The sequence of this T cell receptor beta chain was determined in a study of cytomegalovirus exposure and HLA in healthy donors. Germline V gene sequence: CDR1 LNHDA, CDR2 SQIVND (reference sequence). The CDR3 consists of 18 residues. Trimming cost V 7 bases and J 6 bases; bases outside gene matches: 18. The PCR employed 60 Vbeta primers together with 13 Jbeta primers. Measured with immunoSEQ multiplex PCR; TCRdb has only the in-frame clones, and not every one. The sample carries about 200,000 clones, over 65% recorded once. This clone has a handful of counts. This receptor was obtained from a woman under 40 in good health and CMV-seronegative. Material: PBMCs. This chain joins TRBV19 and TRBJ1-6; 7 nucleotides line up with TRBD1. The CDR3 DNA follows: TGTGCCAGTAATAATCAAAGGGCAGGGGGAACCCTTAATTCACCCCTCCACTTT. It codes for CASNNQRAGGTLNSPLHF.